Below are 14 T cell receptor beta chains sequenced from a single sample in a study of sequential checkpoint blockade in melanoma. Treatment reported: randomized to nivolumab then ipilimumab (arm A) or the reverse (arm B). The data were produced by immunoSEQ multiplex PCR, yet TCRdb's version contains in-frame clones alone and is incomplete. Of about 35,000 clones listed, about four fifths are singletons. Sequencing was performed on CD8+ T cells sorted from blood (inferred from file names), taken from a patient given nivolumab and ipilimumab in sequence. Every receptor here comes from a human donor with melanoma.

The chain carries TRBV15 and TRBJ2-7, with 9 bases aligning to TRBD1. Trimming removed 2 bases from V and 6 bases from J; junction bases left unmatched: 8. The V gene's germline CDR1 is LNHNV and CDR2 YYDKDF (reference sequence). The CDR3 extends over 15 amino acids. CDR3 DNA: TGTGCCACCAGCAGAAAGGGACAGGGCTCTGGCGAGCAGTACTTC. Translating gives CATSRKGQGSGEQYF.

The chain carries TRBV19 and TRBJ2-7; D is unresolved. The CDR3 length is 12 residues. Looked up from germline, CDR1 is LNHDA and CDR2 is SQIVND (reference sequence). Trimming took off 6 bases at V and 0 bases at J, with 6 bases between the two ends. CDR3 amino acids: CASRSFSYEQYF. CDR3 DNA: TGTGCCAGTAGGTCCTTCTCCTACGAGCAGTACTTC.

A single count supports this clone. The V gene is TRBV7-9, the J gene TRBJ2-7; 10 bases line up with TRBD2. V gave up 5 bases and J gave up 5 bases; unmatched junction bases: 6. Germline CDR1 and CDR2: SEHNR and FQNEAQ (reference sequence). The CDR3 sequence is 14 residues long. For the CDR3, the DNA is TGTGCCAGCAGCGCGGGACTAGCGTCGAACGAGCAGTACTTC. It specifies CASSAGLASNEQYF.

V and J are TRBV12-1 and TRBJ2-2; the table's D gene call, TRBD2, was not cross checked with the DNA. TRBV12-1 is given as a pseudogene. CDR3 length: 19 amino acids. The CDR3 sequence is CASSYQGTSGRAHTGELFF. DNA of the CDR3: TGTGCCAGCAGCTACCAAGGGACTAGCGGGAGGGCCCACACCGGGGAGCTGTTTTTT.

The sample holds one count of this clone. This chain connects TRBV19 to TRBJ2-2; 12 bases fit TRBD2. Trimming cost V 3 bases and J 2 bases; bases outside gene matches: 4. The CDR3 runs 17 residues. The germline V gene encodes CDR1 LNHDA and CDR2 SQIVND (reference sequence). The CDR3, as DNA: TGTGCCAGTAGTATCACTAGCGGGGGGACTAACACCGGGGAGCTGTTTTTT. Translation gives CASSITSGGTNTGELFF.

The chain combines TRBV30 with TRBJ1-2, with 8 bases fitting TRBD1. V trimming: 3 bases; J trimming: 4 bases; junction bases outside the gene matches: 4. This CDR3 has 13 amino acids. CDR1 is GTSNPN and CDR2 is SVGIG in the germline V gene (reference sequence). The CDR3 DNA follows: TGTGCCTGGAGGAACAGGGGGGGCTATGGCTACACCTTC. It translates to CAWRNRGGYGYTF.

The chain combines TRBV5-1 with TRBJ1-1; weak D call: TRBD1 (5 bases). In germline, CDR1 is SGHRS, CDR2 YFSETQ. With 3 bases removed from V and 4 bases from J, the gap between germline ends came to 13 bases. There are 14 residues in the CDR3. CDR3 nucleotide sequence: TGCGCCAGCAGCTCAGGTCAGGGAAGCACTGAAGCTTTCTTT. It is translated as CASSSGQGSTEAFF.

J is TRBJ2-7 and V is TRBV10-1; TRBD2 matches at 7 bases. The CDR3 sequence is 15 residues long. The germline gives CDR1 WNHNN, CDR2 SYGVQD (reference sequence). J lost 5 bases, V lost 2 bases, and 9 bases had no gene match. CDR3 in DNA: TGCGCCAGCAGTGAGAGCGGGATCCTACTGAACGAGCAGTACTTC. This encodes CASSESGILLNEQYF.

The chain recombines TRBV7-9 with TRBJ2-7; 7 positions match TRBD1. The V gene's germline CDR1 is SEHNR and CDR2 FQNEAQ (reference sequence). The V gene end was trimmed by 2 bases and the J gene end by 1 base; junction bases not matched to a gene: 14. This CDR3 has 18 amino acids. The CDR3 nucleotides are TGTGCCAGCAGCTTACGTCGACAGGGTATATCCTATTCCTACGAGCAGTACTTC. This encodes CASSLRRQGISYSYEQYF.

Only a few counts were recorded for this clone. The chain employs TRBV5-1 and TRBJ1-4; a weak D match, TRBD1 (6 bases). The CDR3 spans 14 residues. V lost 4 bases and J 6 bases, leaving 13 bases between the germline ends. Germline lookup yields CDR1 SGHRS and CDR2 YFSETQ. CDR3 loop: CASSTEAGDEKLFF. The DNA of the CDR3 is TGCGCCAGCAGCACGGAGGCAGGGGATGAAAAACTGTTTTTT.

This rearrangement joins TRBV5-1 to TRBJ2-7; 12 bases fit TRBD2. Germline V gene lookup returns CDR1 SGHRS and CDR2 YFSETQ. The CDR3 spans 15 residues. Trimming took 4 bases from V and 3 from J; bases not matched to a gene: 5. The CDR3 reads CASSPSSGRGYEQYF. The CDR3 DNA sequence: TGCGCCAGCAGCCCCTCTAGCGGGAGGGGCTACGAGCAGTACTTC. Using reference TRBV5-1 and TRBJ2-7 for the parts outside the CDR3, the full variable domain is KAGVTQTPRYLIKTRGQQVTLSCSPISGHRSVSWYQQTPGQGLQFLFEYFSETQRNKGNFPGRFSGRQFSNSRSEMNVSTLELGDSALYLCASSPSSGRGYEQYFGPGTRLTVT.

The gene calls are TRBV10-3 and TRBJ1-1; D is ambiguous. Trimming left V 0 bases short and J 1 base short, with 12 bases between. The CDR3 has 16 amino acids. The germline gives CDR1 ENHRY, CDR2 SYGVKD. CDR3 bases: TGTGCCATCAGTGAGTCGGAACAGAGACCGAACACTGAAGCTTTCTTT. It translates to CAISESEQRPNTEAFF.

CDR3 sequence: CASSPDEAYNEQFF. CDR3 DNA sequence: TGTGCCAGCTCACCCGACGAGGCCTACAATGAGCAGTTCTTC. This chain links TRBV18 with TRBJ2-1; D unclear. The germline V gene encodes CDR1 KGHSH and CDR2 LQKENI. Trimming removed 3 bases at V and 2 bases at J, with 8 bases between. This CDR3 has 14 amino acids.

V usage is TRBV4-1 and J usage is TRBJ1-4; unclear D gene. V lost 0 bases to trimming and J lost 0 bases, with 8 bases between them. The germline gives CDR1 MGHRA, CDR2 YSYEKL. CDR3 size: 16 residues. The CDR3 DNA is TGCGCCAGCAGCCAAGATGCGCAGGCAACTAATGAAAAACTGTTTTTT. It specifies CASSQDAQATNEKLFF.